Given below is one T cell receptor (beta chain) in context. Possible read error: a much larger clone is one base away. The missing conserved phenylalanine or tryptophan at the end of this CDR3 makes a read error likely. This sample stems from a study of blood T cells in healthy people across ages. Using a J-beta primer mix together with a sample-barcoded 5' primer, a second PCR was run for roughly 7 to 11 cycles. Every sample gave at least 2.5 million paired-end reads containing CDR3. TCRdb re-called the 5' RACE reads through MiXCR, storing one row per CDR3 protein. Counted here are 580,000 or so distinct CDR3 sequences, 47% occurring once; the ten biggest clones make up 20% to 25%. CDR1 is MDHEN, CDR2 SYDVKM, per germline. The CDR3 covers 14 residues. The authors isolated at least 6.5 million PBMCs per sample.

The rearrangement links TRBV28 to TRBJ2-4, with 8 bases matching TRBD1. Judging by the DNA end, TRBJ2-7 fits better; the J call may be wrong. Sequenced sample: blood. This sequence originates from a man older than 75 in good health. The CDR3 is CASSLDRVRLEQYL. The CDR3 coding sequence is TGTGCCAGCAGTCTGGACAGGGTAAGACTCGAGCAGTACCTC.